This section outlines one T cell receptor beta chain sequence together with its context. Antigen specificity is unknown. The treatment is: 19 received Ad26.COV2.S at low or high dose, single or two shots; about five received placebo; per-sample allocation not given. Sampling happened 63 days after the first vaccine or placebo injection. Cohort 1b enrolled adults aged 18-55 years in Boston. The method was immunoSEQ multiplex PCR; TCRdb's version includes in-frame clones alone and lacks a portion of them. In the table there are 350,000 to 500,000 clones, approximately 88% of which are singletons. The data stem from a study of Ad26.COV2.S vaccination and SARS-CoV-2 variants. Overall study: Donor was one of the participants in the Ad26.COV2.S arm of the COV1001 trial. Intramuscularly, Ad26.COV2.S was given either once or twice, 56 days apart.

Germline values: CDR1 MNHEY, CDR2 SVGEGT. There are 17 residues in the CDR3. V was pared by 5 bases and J by 0 bases, with 8 bases of the junction left unmatched. Findings of the study overall: Similar non-spike TCR breadth was seen in vaccine and placebo recipients.

The sample was peripheral blood, taken in a trial of Ad26.COV2.S vaccine versus placebo. The source of this sequence is a person aged 18-60 years who received the Ad26.COV2.S COVID-19 vaccine or a placebo. The chain carries TRBV6-2 or TRBV6-3 and TRBJ2-4; 9 bases line up with TRBD2. In nucleotides, the CDR3 is TGTGCCAGCAGTAGACCCGGGACTAGCTCAGCCAAAAACATTCAGTACTTC. This gives the protein CASSRPGTSSAKNIQYF.